This T cell receptor (beta chain) stems from a study of tumor-infiltrating lymphocytes in primary liver carcinoma. Study summary: Patients were men and women aged 30 to 69 years. Samples returned roughly 3.5 to 7.5 million productive TCRbeta reads each. Read depth did not differ significantly between tissue types. Study observations and caveats: Only about 7.5-24% of top clones appeared in all five tumor regions. The study found a significantly higher top-250-clone fraction in tumors than in blood (p = 0.039).

Between roughly 20 and 33 mg of unsorted bulk tissue served as the source from which RNA and DNA were co-extracted. Synthesis of TCR beta cDNA was carried out from around 540 ng total RNA with a constant-region primer. What produced the TCR beta libraries was three nested multiplex PCR rounds using slightly modified ARM-PCR. Two initial PCR rounds of around 9 cycles each paired TRBV1-TRBV30 forward primers with a C-beta reverse primer. TCRdb analysed the multiplex PCR reads with MiXCR anew, one entry per CDR3 protein. The sample contains more than 70,000 distinct CDR3 sequences, about three quarters of which appear only once. This CDR3 spans 14 amino acids. Germline V gives CDR1 ENHRY, CDR2 SYGVKD. Concerning this clonotype: Its antigen is not identified. A junction end diverges from the germline sequence, so it may reflect a read error.

The sequencing sample was made of liver tumor tissue from sampling region 1. The subset here: tumor region T1, superior pole. The V and J genes are TRBV10-3 and TRBJ2-3, with a weak D call TRBD1 (7 bases). The clonotype comes from a man in his forties with primary liver carcinoma and hepatitis B virus infection. The chain's CDR3 is CAITGGGGPDRQYF. The CDR3, as DNA: TGTGCCATCACTGGAGGGGGCGGCCCAGATAGGCAGTATTTT.